Below are 23 T cell receptor beta chains sequenced from a single sample in a study of T cells expressing NK-cell markers. Following a re-call of the 5' RACE reads, TCRdb has one entry per CDR3 protein and lacks DNA. The sample holds approximately 440,000 distinct CDR3 sequences. Sample: blood T cells: a sorted CD56 or NKG2C T cell subset, CD4+ or CD8+ T cells, or bulk PBMC T cells (not recorded which). The receptors shown here come from a woman between 45 and 65 years old in good health.

The chain employs TRBV24-1 and TRBJ1-1; TCRdb returns TRBD1, unconfirmable since there is no DNA. The CDR3 runs 14 residues. The germline gives CDR1 KGHDR, CDR2 SFDVKD. This chain's CDR3 is CATSAAAVGAEAFF.

V gene TRBV27 combines with J gene TRBJ1-1; absent DNA, TCRdb's TRBD1 call cannot be checked. CDR1 and CDR2 from the germline V gene are MNHEY and SMNVEV (reference sequence). The CDR3 consists of 14 residues. The CDR3 protein is CASSPSDRGRAAFF.

This sequence joins TRBV25-1 and TRBJ1-2. The CDR3 has 15 residues. Germline V gene lookup returns CDR1 MGHDK and CDR2 SYGVNS. CDR3 loop: CASSDGGEMIYGYTF.

The CDR3 reads CASSNRGSSYNEQFF. V usage is TRBV11-2 and J usage is TRBJ2-1; the TCRdb call, TRBD1, lacks DNA for checking. The germline V gene encodes CDR1 SGHAT and CDR2 FQNNGV. This CDR3 comprises 15 residues.

The rearrangement joins TRBV30 to TRBJ2-4; no DNA is available, so the TRBD2 call from TCRdb remains unchecked. This CDR3 is built from 15 residues. CDR1 is GTSNPN and CDR2 is SVGIG in the germline V gene (reference sequence). The CDR3 region is CAWSVLGTSGNIQYF. The full variable domain, its missing parts supplied by reference TRBV30 and TRBJ2-4, is SQTIHQWPATLVQPVGSPLSLECTVEGTSNPNLYWYRQAAGRGLQLLFYSVGIGQISSEVPQNLSASRPQDRQFILSSKKLLLSDSGFYLCAWSVLGTSGNIQYFGAGTRLSVL.

This rearrangement joins TRBV5-1 to TRBJ1-5; TCRdb gives TRBD1 as the D gene, but with no DNA this cannot be confirmed. Germline V gene lookup returns CDR1 SGHRS and CDR2 YFSETQ. The CDR3 spans 14 residues. The CDR3 protein is CASRVDPGNQPQHF. The whole variable domain, remainder taken from reference TRBV5-1 and TRBJ1-5, is KAGVTQTPRYLIKTRGQQVTLSCSPISGHRSVSWYQQTPGQGLQFLFEYFSETQRNKGNFPGRFSGRQFSNSRSEMNVSTLELGDSALYLCASRVDPGNQPQHFGDGTRLSIL.

This chain joins TRBV28 and TRBJ2-3; TCRdb names TRBD1, which stays unverified in the absence of DNA. CDR3 length: 15 residues. Germline CDR1 reads MDHEN; CDR2 reads SYDVKM. The CDR3: CASSRGGIETDTQYF. The full variable domain, rest sourced from reference TRBV28 and TRBJ2-3, is DVKVTQSSRYLVKRTGEKVFLECVQDMDHENMFWYRQDPGLGLRLIYFSYDVKMKEKGDIPEGYSVSREKKERFSLILESASTNQTSMYLCASSRGGIETDTQYFGPGTRLTVL.

The V gene is TRBV15, the J gene TRBJ2-1; TCRdb indicates TRBD1, and absent DNA this call remains unverified. CDR1 LNHNV and CDR2 YYDKDF come from the germline V gene (reference sequence). This CDR3 is 13 amino acids long. Here the CDR3 reads CATRLSLNNEQFF.

The CDR3 loop reads CASSLDRVYSTGELFF. The chain uses TRBV12-3 or TRBV12-4 and TRBJ2-2; TCRdb indicates TRBD1, and absent DNA this call remains unverified. The CDR3 totals 16 residues.

The chain combines TRBV9 with TRBJ2-1. The CDR3 extends over 13 amino acids. Per germline, CDR1 SGDLS and CDR2 YYNGEE. The chain's CDR3 is CASSVRDYNEQFF.

The V and J genes are TRBV12-3 or TRBV12-4 and TRBJ2-1. This CDR3 is 15 amino acids long. This chain's CDR3 is CASSLSGRRNNEQFF.

CDR3 residues: CASSLVRKDFTYNEQFF. The V gene is TRBV11-2, the J gene TRBJ2-1; TCRdb names TRBD2, which stays unverified in the absence of DNA. The CDR3 loop spans 17 amino acids. Germline CDR1 is SGHAT and CDR2 is FQNNGV.

This chain joins TRBV2 and TRBJ1-5. The CDR3 covers 14 residues. Germline loops: CDR1 SNHLY, CDR2 FYNNEI. The CDR3 sequence is CASSETGVRQPQHF.

This chain uses TRBV19 with TRBJ2-2; TCRdb's assignment of TRBD2 cannot be checked, as there is no DNA. The length of the CDR3 is 16 residues. Germline CDR1 and CDR2: LNHDA and SQIVND (reference sequence). CDR3 sequence reads: CASRARAGGKTGELFF.

The chain uses TRBV20-1 and TRBJ1-4. The length of the CDR3 is 14 residues. CDR1 is DFQATT and CDR2 is SNEGSKA in the germline V gene (reference sequence). CDR3 amino acids: CSAGEVGVGEKLFF.

The rearrangement links TRBV14 to TRBJ2-2; absent DNA, TCRdb's TRBD1 call cannot be checked. Germline V gene lookup returns CDR1 SGHDN and CDR2 FVKESK. This CDR3 is built from 14 residues. The CDR3 loop reads CASSQVQGFGELFF.

The chain joins TRBV5-1 to TRBJ1-3. Germline V gene sequence: CDR1 SGHRS, CDR2 YFSETQ. CDR3 length: 16 amino acids. CDR3 protein: CASSPVLGSTGNTIYF. The entire variable domain, with the rest obtained from reference TRBV5-1 and TRBJ1-3, is as follows: KAGVTQTPRYLIKTRGQQVTLSCSPISGHRSVSWYQQTPGQGLQFLFEYFSETQRNKGNFPGRFSGRQFSNSRSEMNVSTLELGDSALYLCASSPVLGSTGNTIYFGEGSWLTVV.

J is TRBJ1-5 and V is TRBV7-2; the TCRdb call, TRBD1, lacks DNA for checking. The germline CDR1 and CDR2 sequences are SGHTA and FQGNSA. This CDR3 has 16 residues. This chain's CDR3 is CASSPKAVRGAQPQHF.

The CDR3 sequence is CSASPSGGLAGGETQYF. V and J are TRBV20-1 and TRBJ2-5; the TRBD2 assignment by TCRdb is unverifiable without DNA. Germline lookup yields CDR1 DFQATT and CDR2 SNEGSKA (reference sequence). This CDR3 spans 17 amino acids.

The chain uses TRBV24-1 and TRBJ2-1; TCRdb outputs TRBD2, but without DNA this stays unchecked. There are 16 residues in the CDR3. CDR1 is KGHDR and CDR2 is SFDVKD in the germline V gene. The CDR3 is CATSDPTTRTYNEQFF.

This chain uses TRBV6-5 with TRBJ1-5; lacking DNA, the TRBD1 call made by TCRdb goes unchecked. Germline CDR1 MNHEY, CDR2 SVGAGI. This CDR3 contains 16 residues. CDR3 protein: CASSSLRGASNQPQHF.

This rearrangement joins TRBV5-6 to TRBJ1-2; with no DNA, the TCRdb D assignment of TRBD1 cannot be verified. In germline, CDR1 is SGHDT, CDR2 YYEEEE. The CDR3 runs to 16 residues. CDR3 in amino acids: CASSLKTGTHSYGYTF.

The chain uses TRBV7-9 and TRBJ2-7; the TRBD1 assignment by TCRdb is unverifiable without DNA. The V gene's germline CDR1 is SEHNR and CDR2 FQNEAQ (reference sequence). There are 16 residues in the CDR3. CDR3 sequence reads: CASSLRGTGDAYEQYF.